This record concerns one TCR beta chain sequence. Its antigen remains unknown. The same CDR3 is also encoded by other DNA sequences in this sample. The data were obtained in a study of shared clonotypes between healthy human individuals. Study conclusions and caveats: Even with large depth, rarefaction showed that sorted-subset sequencing was incomplete.

Clones were read by immunoSEQ multiplex PCR, and TCRdb kept only the in-frame ones, dropping some. This sample has around 1.1 million clones; approximately 80% occur once, and the top ten carry roughly 0.62%. Sequenced: memory CD4+ T cells from PBMCs. Noted subset: CD45RA-negative fraction. This clonotype originated in a man younger than 35 in good health. Some clones in this sample may be carry-over from other donors' samples.

CDR3 DNA sequence: TGCGCCAGCAGCTTGGAAGGGCCCAACACCGGGGAGCTGTTTTTT. Amino acids: CASSLEGPNTGELFF. The gene calls are TRBV5-1 and TRBJ2-2, with D hard to call. Between the trimmed V and J ends, which lost 0 bases and 2 bases, there was a span of 8 bases. The CDR3 runs to 15 residues. Per germline, CDR1 SGHRS and CDR2 YFSETQ.